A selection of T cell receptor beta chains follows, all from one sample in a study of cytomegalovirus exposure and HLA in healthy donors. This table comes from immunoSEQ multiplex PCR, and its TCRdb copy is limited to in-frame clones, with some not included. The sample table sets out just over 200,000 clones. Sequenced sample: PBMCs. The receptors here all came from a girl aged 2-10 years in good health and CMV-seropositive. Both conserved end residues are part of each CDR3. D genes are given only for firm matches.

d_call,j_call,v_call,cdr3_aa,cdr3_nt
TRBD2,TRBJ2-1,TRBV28,CASSKPLAEIYNEQFF,TGTGCCAGCAGTAAGCCGCTAGCGGAAATTTACAATGAGCAGTTCTTC
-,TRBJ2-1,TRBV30,CAWVAGMLREQFF,TGTGCCTGGGTCGCCGGGATGCTTCGTGAGCAGTTCTTC
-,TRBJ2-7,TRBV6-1,CASSEQRTTPMSEQYF,TGTGCCAGCAGTGAACAGAGAACAACCCCAATGAGCGAGCAGTACTTC
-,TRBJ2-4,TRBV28,CASSLSRQGHKDIQYF,TGTGCCAGCAGTTTATCAAGGCAGGGGCATAAGGACATTCAGTACTTC
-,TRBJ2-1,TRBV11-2,CASSLDSWGVQTSNEQFF,TGTGCCAGCAGCTTAGATTCATGGGGGGTCCAAACAAGCAATGAGCAGTTCTTC
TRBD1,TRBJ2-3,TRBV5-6,CASSQGASDTQYF,TGTGCCAGCAGCCAGGGGGCATCAGATACGCAGTATTTT
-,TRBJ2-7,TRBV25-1,CASSEPRRGYEQYF,TGTGCCAGCAGTGAACCTCGAAGGGGCTACGAGCAGTACTTC
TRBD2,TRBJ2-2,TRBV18,CASSPLEAGVNTGELFF,TGTGCCAGCTCACCACTTGAAGCGGGAGTTAACACCGGGGAGCTGTTTTTT
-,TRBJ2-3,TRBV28,CASSLRSPDTQYF,TGTGCCAGCAGTTTAAGGAGCCCAGATACGCAGTATTTT
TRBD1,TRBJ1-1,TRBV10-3,CAISLQGALGTEAFF,TGTGCCATCAGCCTACAGGGGGCGCTCGGAACTGAAGCTTTCTTT
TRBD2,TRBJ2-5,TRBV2,CASSELTSGSETQYF,TGTGCCAGCAGTGAACTTACTAGCGGGTCAGAGACCCAGTACTTC
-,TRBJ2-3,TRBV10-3,CAISTTLDTQYF,TGTGCCATCAGCACGACTCTGGATACGCAGTATTTT
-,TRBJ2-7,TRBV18,CASSPPVGTYEQYF,TGTGCCAGCTCACCACCGGTCGGGACCTACGAGCAGTACTTC
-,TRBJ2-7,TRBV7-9,CASSLATTYEQYF,TGTGCCAGCAGCTTAGCGACTACCTACGAGCAGTACTTC
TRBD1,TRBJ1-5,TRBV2,CASSDSGQGHQPQHF,TGTGCCAGCAGTGATTCTGGACAGGGCCATCAGCCCCAGCATTTT
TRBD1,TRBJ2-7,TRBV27,CASSLIGQVSYEQYF,TGTGCCAGCAGTTTGATCGGACAGGTATCCTACGAGCAGTACTTC
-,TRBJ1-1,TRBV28,CASSLAGRTNTEAFF,TGTGCCAGCAGTTTGGCAGGGCGAACGAACACTGAAGCTTTCTTT
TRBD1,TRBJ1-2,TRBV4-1,CASSQEAGTDNYGYTF,TGCGCCAGCAGCCAAGAGGCCGGGACAGATAACTATGGCTACACCTTC
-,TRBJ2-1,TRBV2,CASREDRDNEQFF,TGTGCCAGCAGGGAGGACAGAGACAATGAGCAGTTCTTC
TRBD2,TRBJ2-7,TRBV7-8,CASSPNGRGYEQYF,TGTGCCAGCAGCCCGAATGGGAGGGGCTACGAGCAGTACTTC
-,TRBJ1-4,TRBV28,CASRGREGRSNEKLFF,TGTGCCAGCAGGGGTCGCGAGGGCCGGAGTAATGAAAAACTGTTTTTT
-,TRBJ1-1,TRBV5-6,CASSLDGLGGEAFF,TGTGCCAGCAGCTTGGACGGACTGGGGGGAGAAGCTTTCTTT
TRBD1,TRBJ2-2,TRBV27,CASSLSFGTATLTITGELFF,TGTGCCAGCAGTTTATCGTTCGGGACAGCCACCCTCACCATTACCGGGGAGCTGTTTTTT
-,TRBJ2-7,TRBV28,CASSLLNYEQYF,TGTGCCAGCAGTTTACTTAACTACGAGCAGTACTTC
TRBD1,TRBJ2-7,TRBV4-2,CASSQVRVGQGFDEQYF,TGTGCCAGCAGCCAAGTAAGGGTTGGACAGGGGTTCGACGAGCAGTACTTC
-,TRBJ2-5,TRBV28,CASSPRGRRQETQYF,TGTGCCAGCAGCCCCAGGGGGAGGAGGCAAGAGACCCAGTACTTC
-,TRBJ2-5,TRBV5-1,CASISGGSPQETQYF,TGCGCCAGCATCTCCGGAGGTTCTCCCCAAGAGACCCAGTACTTC
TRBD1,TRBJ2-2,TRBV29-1,CSVGQVTNTGELFF,TGCAGCGTGGGACAGGTCACGAACACCGGGGAGCTGTTTTTT
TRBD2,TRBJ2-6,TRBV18,CASSPGGTSGANVLTF,TGTGCCAGCTCACCCGGGGGGACCTCTGGGGCCAACGTCCTGACTTTC
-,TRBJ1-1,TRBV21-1,CASSRDTHDPEAFF,TGTGCCAGCAGCAGGGACACTCACGACCCTGAAGCTTTCTTT
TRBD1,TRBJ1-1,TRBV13,CASSRDRGGRNTEAFF,TGTGCCAGCAGCCGTGACAGGGGAGGGAGGAACACTGAAGCTTTCTTT
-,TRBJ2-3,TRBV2,CASSKTSSVDTQYF,TGTGCCAGCAGTAAAACTAGCTCGGTAGATACGCAGTATTTT
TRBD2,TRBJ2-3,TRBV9,CASSVRGGGFTDTQYF,TGTGCCAGCAGCGTAAGGGGCGGGGGGTTCACAGATACGCAGTATTTT
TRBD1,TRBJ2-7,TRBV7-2,CASSLVGQGFEQYF,TGTGCCAGCAGCTTAGTGGGACAGGGTTTCGAGCAGTACTTC
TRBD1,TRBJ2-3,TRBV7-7,CASSQGQPDTQYF,TGTGCTAGCAGCCAGGGACAGCCAGATACGCAGTATTTT
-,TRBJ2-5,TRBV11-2,CASSPLETQYF,TGTGCCAGCAGCCCACTGGAGACCCAGTACTTC
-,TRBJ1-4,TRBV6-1,CASSEATGLNEKLFF,TGTGCCAGCAGTGAAGCGACAGGCCTAAATGAAAAACTGTTTTTT
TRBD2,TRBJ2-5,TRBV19,CASSPGGGPETQYF,TGTGCCAGTAGTCCCGGGGGGGGACCAGAGACCCAGTACTTC
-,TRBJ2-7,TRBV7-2,CASAEAISYEQYF,TGTGCCAGCGCGGAGGCGATTTCCTACGAGCAGTACTTC
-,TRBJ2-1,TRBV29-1,CSVAGRGWDEQFF,TGCAGCGTTGCGGGCAGGGGTTGGGATGAGCAGTTCTTC
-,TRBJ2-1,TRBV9,CASSVPGVGYNEQFF,TGTGCCAGCAGCGTACCGGGAGTAGGGTACAATGAGCAGTTCTTC
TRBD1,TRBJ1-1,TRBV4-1,CASSLVQGAQGTEAFF,TGCGCCAGCAGCCTTGTACAGGGGGCGCAGGGCACTGAAGCTTTCTTT
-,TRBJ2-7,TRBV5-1,CASSLGSGLPYEQYF,TGCGCCAGCAGCTTGGGTTCAGGGCTACCCTACGAGCAGTACTTC
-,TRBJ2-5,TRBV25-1,CASSGREETQYF,TGTGCCAGCAGTGGCAGGGAAGAGACCCAGTACTTC
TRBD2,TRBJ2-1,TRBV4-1,CASSQTTGLATTQFF,TGCGCCAGCAGCCAGACCACTGGACTAGCGACAACTCAGTTCTTC
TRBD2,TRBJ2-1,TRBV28,CASRLSGKSRNEQFF,TGTGCCAGCAGGCTTAGCGGGAAATCTAGGAATGAGCAGTTCTTC
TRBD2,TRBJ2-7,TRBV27,CASSFGLAGGGGSYEQYF,TGTGCCAGCAGTTTTGGACTAGCGGGAGGAGGGGGCTCCTACGAGCAGTACTTC